The source of this T cell receptor beta chain is a study of blood T cell repertoires in COVID-19. Study background: COVID-19 samples from acute and convalescent phases originated in the United States, Italy and Spain. T cells, B-cell-depleted T cells, or PBMCs supplied cDNA or gDNA.

CDR1 is SQVTM, CDR2 ANQGSEA, per germline. The ends lost 5 bases at V and 4 bases at J; junction bases unmatched: 7. CDR3 length equals 13 residues. Authors' data handling: Amplified reference gene primers provided the basis for estimating nucleated cell counts. Generated by immunoSEQ multiplex PCR, the TCRdb table keeps only in-frame clones and is missing some. The D gene and trimming were derived from the DNA, and the V and J assignments and clone size from that table. The sample yields about 53,000 clones, 90% to 95% seen once. The rearrangement joins TRBV29-1 to TRBJ1-2; 7 bases are shared with TRBD1. Sequenced sample: peripheral blood. The source of this sequence is a human donor in a cohort sampled during active COVID-19. CDR3 nucleotides: TGCAGCGTTCAAAATGGGGACAGCTATGGCTACACCTTC. Its translation is CSVQNGDSYGYTF.